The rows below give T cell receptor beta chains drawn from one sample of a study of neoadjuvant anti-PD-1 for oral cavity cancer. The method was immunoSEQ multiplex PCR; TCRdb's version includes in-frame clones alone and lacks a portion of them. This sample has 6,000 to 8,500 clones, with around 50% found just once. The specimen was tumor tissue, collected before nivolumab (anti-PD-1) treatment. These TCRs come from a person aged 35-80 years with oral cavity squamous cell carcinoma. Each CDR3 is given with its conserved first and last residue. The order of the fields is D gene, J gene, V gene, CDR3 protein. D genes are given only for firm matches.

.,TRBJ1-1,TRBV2,CASSDRGSSLNTEAFF
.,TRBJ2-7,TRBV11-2,CASSRRPGGAAYEQYF
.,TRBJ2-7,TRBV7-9,CASSLDGPYEQYF
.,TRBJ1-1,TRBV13,CASSPGGSAYTEAFF
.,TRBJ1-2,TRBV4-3,CASSQVPGGPSGYTF
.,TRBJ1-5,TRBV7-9,CASSQDSFNQPQHF
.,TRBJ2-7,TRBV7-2,CASSLLVRPYEQYF
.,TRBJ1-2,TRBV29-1,CSVEDWAGGYTF
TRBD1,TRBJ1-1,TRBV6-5,CASSYGGQPNTEAFF
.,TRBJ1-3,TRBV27,CASSSQGRRLDGNTIYF
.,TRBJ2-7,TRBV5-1,CASSSAGLTYEQYF
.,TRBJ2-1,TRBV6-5,CASSSGQGGQFF
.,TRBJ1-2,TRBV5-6,CASSLGGSVSYGYTF
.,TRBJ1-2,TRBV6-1,CASTRAHYGYTF
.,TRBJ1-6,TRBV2,CASSPGVNSPLHF
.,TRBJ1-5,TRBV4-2,CASSQLIAGGGGVGQPQHF
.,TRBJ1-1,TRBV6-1,CASSEVGSYTEAFF
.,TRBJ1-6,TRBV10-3,CAISNRVTGNSPLHF
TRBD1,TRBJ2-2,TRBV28,CASSDSRDRASGELFF
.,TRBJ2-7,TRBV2,CASSEEYEQYF
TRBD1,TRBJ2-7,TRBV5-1,CASSFGTGEYEQYF
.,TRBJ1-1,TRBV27,CASSLWAGRPEAFF
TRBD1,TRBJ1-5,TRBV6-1,CASRSGTGYQPQHF
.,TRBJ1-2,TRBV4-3,CASSQEFRQLIPANTF
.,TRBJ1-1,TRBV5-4,CASSEFSENTEAFF
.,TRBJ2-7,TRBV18,CASSPPSVYEQYF
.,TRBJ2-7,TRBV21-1,CASSKEGQAYEQYF
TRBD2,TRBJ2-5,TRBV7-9,CASSRGLAGQETQYF
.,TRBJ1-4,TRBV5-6,CASSFNQEKLFF
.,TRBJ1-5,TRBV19,CASSDTEFQPQHF
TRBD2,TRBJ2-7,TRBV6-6,CASTWERGGVYEQYF
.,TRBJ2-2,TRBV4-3,CASSQGTDQTGELFF
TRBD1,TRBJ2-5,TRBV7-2,CASCRDRFGEETQYF
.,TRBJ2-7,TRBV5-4,CASSPGAGASYEQYF
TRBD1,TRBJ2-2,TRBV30,CACTGASANTGELFF
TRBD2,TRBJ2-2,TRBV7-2,CASSRSGGEYTGELFF
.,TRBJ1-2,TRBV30,CAWSVQDYGYTF
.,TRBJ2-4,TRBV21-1,CASSGSGVLAKNIQYF
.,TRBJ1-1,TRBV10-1,CASSEGRENTEAFF
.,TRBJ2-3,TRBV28,CASSLGGPDTQYF
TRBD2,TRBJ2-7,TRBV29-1,CSVLAADSYEQYF
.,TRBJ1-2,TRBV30,CAWSRQVNGYTF
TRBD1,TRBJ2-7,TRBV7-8,CASSPDRGDAYEQYF
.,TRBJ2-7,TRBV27,CASSLKTGTKVYEQYF
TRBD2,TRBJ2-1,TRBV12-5,CASGLVRTSGGENEQFF